The entry that follows covers one T cell receptor beta chain sequence. Its antigen remains undetermined. The input lacks base qualities; no much larger clone sits a single base away. The data were taken from a study of shared clonotypes between healthy human individuals (dated by TCRdb to 2018 to 2020). General notes on the study: The cohort comprised a couple of women and three men aged 18 to 49 years. For each donor, three plates each were used for CD4 naive and CD4 memory, two plates were used for CD8 naive, and one plate was used for CD8 memory. The study deeply sequenced blood TCR repertoires of about 5 healthy adults to estimate repertoire size and the extent of clonotype sharing between individuals. Different laboratories and diverse techniques were used to prepare libraries and sequence TCR repertoires, to increase sequencing depth and limit assay-specific biases. Leukapheresis yielded between about 0.85 and 9.5 billion PBMCs per donor.

Findings and caveats that apply to the study as a whole: Even with the large sequencing depth, rarefaction of the sorted-subset datasets indicated that sequencing was incomplete. Only blood was sampled, and tissue TCR repertoires likely differ from those in blood. Clonotypes shared by all four sorted-subset donors showed higher generation probabilities than non-shared clonotypes. About 4.5% of naive CD4, 3.5% of naive CD8, about 2.1% of memory CD4, and more than 0.35% of memory CD8 clonotypes were shared across several donors. Naive subsets generally had larger estimated clonotype richness than memory subsets. The genetic and exposure-history diversity represented was limited by the small number of donors. Pairwise subsampling led to the expectation that sequencing depth would affect the degree of clonotype sharing among donors.

Healthy HIV-negative adults with no recently reported acute infections or vaccinations were included as donors. Every donor was a Caucasian adult living in Nashville, Tennessee, USA. CD4+ T cells were enriched by magnetic negative selection; naive cells were then positively selected on CD45RA, and the negative fraction formed the memory subset. After blood collection by leukapheresis, PBMCs were isolated using Ficoll-Histopaque density gradient centrifugation and then cryopreserved in the vapor phase of liquid nitrogen. Purity and quantity of every magnetically sorted T cell population were checked by analytical flow cytometry. From each sorted fraction, genomic DNA was isolated and quantified by UV absorbance on a Nanodrop 2000c. TCR CDR3 regions were amplified from genomic DNA by multiplex PCR using the deep immunoSEQ assay. Extracted genomic DNA from each cell subset was distributed evenly across all wells of several immunoSEQ 96-well plates, and each plate was treated as a replicate. For sorted subsets, each replicate PCR was loaded with roughly 190 ng genomic DNA, equivalent to about 30,000 T cell genomes. The purified libraries were quantified using a Qubit 3.0 fluorometer, sized with a Bioanalyzer 2100, and then quantified again using the KAPA Library Quantification kit. Every immunoSEQ 96-well plate was sequenced on a separate single-read 150-cycle Illumina NextSeq 550 flow cell. The authors processed their data as follows. The immunoSEQ output contained only junctional sequences without quality scores, so filtering could not match that applied to full-length reads. Sequences were annotated with PyIR, a Python wrapper for IgBLAST v1.9, and V/J genes and CDR3 were assigned using IMGT germline references. Any read was removed if the V/J assignment was weak (E-value above 1e-6), the CDR3 was missing, or the read contained stop codons, out-of-frame junctions, or ambiguous translated residues. V3J clonotypes were defined by identical inferred V gene, J gene, and CDR3 amino acid sequence. The percentage overlap between two repertoires was calculated by dividing the number of shared unique clonotypes by the size of the smaller repertoire. RTK rarefaction, the Chao1 estimator, and Recon v2.1 estimates of unobserved clonotypes were used to assess repertoire richness. For all TCRbeta clonotypes obtained by the gDNA method from a handful of donors, generation probabilities were computed with OLGA. Not all clones reach the TCRdb copy of this immuneACCESS table, which keeps in-frame sequences only. Checked studies attribute under half of the gap to unresolved V genes and leave the rest unexplained. The D gene and trimming were derived from the DNA, and the V and J assignments and clone size from that table. This sample lists 950,000 to 1,300,000 clones; more than 60% were detected once. The top ten clonotypes cover about 1.5% of the sample.

CDR1 WSHSY and CDR2 SAAADI are derived from the germline V gene. Relative to germline, V is missing 7 bases and J is missing 2 bases, with 11 bases of the junction outside any gene match. The CDR3 runs 15 residues from the cysteine to the phenylalanine. Only the CDR3 part of the read is kept: 45 bases, read in frame from the first base. This TCR was recovered from a man aged 18-30 years in good health. The receptor chain draws on TRBV10-2 and TRBJ2-7; 7 junctional bases match TRBD2. The sequencing sample was made of memory CD4+ T cells sorted from blood. What the cell subset or site label conveys for this sample: CD45RA-negative fraction. Read as DNA, the sequence is TGCGCCAGCAAACAAGTACTAGCGAGGACCTACGAGCAGTACTTC. The translation is CASKQVLARTYEQYF.